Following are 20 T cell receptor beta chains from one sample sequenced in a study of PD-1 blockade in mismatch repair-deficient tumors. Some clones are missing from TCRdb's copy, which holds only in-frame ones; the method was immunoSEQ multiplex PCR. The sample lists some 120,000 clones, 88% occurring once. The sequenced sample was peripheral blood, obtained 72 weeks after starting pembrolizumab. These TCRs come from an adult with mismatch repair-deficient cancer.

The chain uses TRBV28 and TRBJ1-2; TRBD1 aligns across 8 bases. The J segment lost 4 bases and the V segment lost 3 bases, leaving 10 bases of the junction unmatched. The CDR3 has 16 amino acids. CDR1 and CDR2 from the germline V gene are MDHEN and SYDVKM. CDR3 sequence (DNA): TGTGCCAGCAGTTTCCCTGAGGACAGGGTCGGCTATGGCTACACCTTC. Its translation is CASSFPEDRVGYGYTF.

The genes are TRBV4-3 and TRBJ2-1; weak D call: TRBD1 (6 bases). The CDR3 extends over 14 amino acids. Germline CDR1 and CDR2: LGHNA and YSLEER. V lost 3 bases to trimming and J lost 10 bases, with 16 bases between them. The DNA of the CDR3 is TGCGCCAGCAGCCAGACCCTCAGGGGTGGGGAGCAGTTCTTC. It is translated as CASSQTLRGGEQFF.

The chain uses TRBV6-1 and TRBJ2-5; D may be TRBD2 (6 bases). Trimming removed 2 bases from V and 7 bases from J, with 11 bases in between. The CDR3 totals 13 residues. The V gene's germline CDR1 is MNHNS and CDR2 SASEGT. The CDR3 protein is CASSEYQGGTQYF. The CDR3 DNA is TGTGCCAGCAGTGAATACCAGGGAGGGACCCAGTACTTC.

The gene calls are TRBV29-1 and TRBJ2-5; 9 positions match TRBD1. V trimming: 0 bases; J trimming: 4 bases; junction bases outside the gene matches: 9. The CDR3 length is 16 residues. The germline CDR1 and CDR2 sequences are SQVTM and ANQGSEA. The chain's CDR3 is CSVEDRRDRETETQYF. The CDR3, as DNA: TGCAGCGTTGAAGATCGTCGGGACAGGGAAACAGAGACCCAGTACTTC.

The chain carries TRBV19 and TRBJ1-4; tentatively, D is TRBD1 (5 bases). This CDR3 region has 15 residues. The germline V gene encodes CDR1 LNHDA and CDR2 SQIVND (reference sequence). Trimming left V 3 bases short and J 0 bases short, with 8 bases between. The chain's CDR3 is CASSILTATNEKLFF. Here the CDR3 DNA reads TGTGCCAGTAGTATTCTGACAGCAACTAATGAAAAACTGTTTTTT.

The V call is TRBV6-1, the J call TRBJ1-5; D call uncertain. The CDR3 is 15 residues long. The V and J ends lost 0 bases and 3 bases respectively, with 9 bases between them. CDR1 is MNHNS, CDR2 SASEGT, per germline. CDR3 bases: TGTGCCAGCAGTGAAGCGGGTAGGGCCAATCAGCCCCAGCATTTT. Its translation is CASSEAGRANQPQHF.

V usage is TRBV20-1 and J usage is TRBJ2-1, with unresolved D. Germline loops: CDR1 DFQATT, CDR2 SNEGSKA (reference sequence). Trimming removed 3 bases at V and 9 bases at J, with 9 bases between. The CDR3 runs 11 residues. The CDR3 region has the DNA TGCAGTGCTAGGGACGGTCCTGAGCAGTTCTTC. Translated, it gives CSARDGPEQFF.

The CDR3 loop reads CASSFGQTNTEAFF. The CDR3 nucleotides are TGTGCCAGCAGTTTTGGACAGACGAACACTGAAGCTTTCTTT. The V gene is TRBV27, the J gene TRBJ1-1, with D tentatively TRBD1 (6 bases). The CDR3 runs to 14 residues. Germline lookup yields CDR1 MNHEY and CDR2 SMNVEV (reference sequence). Deletions cut 3 bases from V and 1 base from J, with 9 bases between.

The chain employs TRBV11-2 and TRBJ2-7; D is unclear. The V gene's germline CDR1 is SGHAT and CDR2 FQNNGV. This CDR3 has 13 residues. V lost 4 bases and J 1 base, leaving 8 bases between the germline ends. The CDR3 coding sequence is TGTGCCAGCAGCTCTGACTGGTCCTACGAGCAGTACTTC. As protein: CASSSDWSYEQYF.

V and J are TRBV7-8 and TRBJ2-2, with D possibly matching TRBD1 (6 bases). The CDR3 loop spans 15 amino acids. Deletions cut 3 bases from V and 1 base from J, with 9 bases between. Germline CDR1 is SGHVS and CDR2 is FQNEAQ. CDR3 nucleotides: TGTGCCAGCAGCTTCCGGGACAAGAACACCGGGGAGCTGTTTTTT. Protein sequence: CASSFRDKNTGELFF.

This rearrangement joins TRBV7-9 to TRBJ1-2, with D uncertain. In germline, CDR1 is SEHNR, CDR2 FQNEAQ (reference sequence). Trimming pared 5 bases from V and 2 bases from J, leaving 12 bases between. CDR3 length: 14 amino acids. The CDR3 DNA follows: TGTGCCAGCAGCCCTCAACTATTAAACTATGGCTACACCTTC. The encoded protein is CASSPQLLNYGYTF. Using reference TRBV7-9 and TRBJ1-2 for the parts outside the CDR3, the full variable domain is DTGVSQNPRHKITKRGQNVTFRCDPISEHNRLYWYRQTLGQGPEFLTYFQNEAQLEKSRLLSDRFSAERPKGSFSTLEIQRTEQGDSAMYLCASSPQLLNYGYTFGSGTRLTVV.

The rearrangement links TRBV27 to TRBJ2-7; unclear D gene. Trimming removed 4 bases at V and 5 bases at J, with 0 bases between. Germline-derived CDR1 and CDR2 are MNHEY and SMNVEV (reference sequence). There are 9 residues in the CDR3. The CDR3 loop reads CASSYEQYF. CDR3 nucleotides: TGTGCCAGCAGTTACGAGCAGTACTTC.

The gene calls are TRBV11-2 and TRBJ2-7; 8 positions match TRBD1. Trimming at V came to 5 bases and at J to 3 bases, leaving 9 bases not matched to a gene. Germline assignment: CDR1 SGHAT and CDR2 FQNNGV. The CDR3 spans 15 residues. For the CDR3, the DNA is TGTGCCAGCAGCCCCGGGATAGGACAGGGCTACGAGCAGTACTTC. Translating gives CASSPGIGQGYEQYF.

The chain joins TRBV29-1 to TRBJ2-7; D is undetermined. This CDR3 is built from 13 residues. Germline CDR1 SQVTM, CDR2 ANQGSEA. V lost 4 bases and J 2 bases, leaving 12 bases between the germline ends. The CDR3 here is CSVVPYSTYEQYF. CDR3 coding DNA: TGCAGCGTTGTCCCCTATTCCACCTACGAGCAGTACTTC.

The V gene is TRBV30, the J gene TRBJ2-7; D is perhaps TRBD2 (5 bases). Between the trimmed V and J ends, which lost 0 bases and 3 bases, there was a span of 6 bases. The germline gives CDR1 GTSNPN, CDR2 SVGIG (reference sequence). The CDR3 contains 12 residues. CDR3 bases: TGTGCCTGGAGTGTACTAGGCTACGAGCAGTACTTC. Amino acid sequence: CAWSVLGYEQYF.

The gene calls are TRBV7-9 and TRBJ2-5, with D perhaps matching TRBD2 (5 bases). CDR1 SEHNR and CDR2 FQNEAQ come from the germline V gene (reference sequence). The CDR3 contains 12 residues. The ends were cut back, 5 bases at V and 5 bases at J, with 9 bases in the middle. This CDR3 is CASSQQRETQYF. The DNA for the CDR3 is TGTGCCAGCAGCCAACAGCGGGAGACCCAGTACTTC. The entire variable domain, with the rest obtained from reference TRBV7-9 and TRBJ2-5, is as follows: DTGVSQNPRHKITKRGQNVTFRCDPISEHNRLYWYRQTLGQGPEFLTYFQNEAQLEKSRLLSDRFSAERPKGSFSTLEIQRTEQGDSAMYLCASSQQRETQYFGPGTRLLVL.

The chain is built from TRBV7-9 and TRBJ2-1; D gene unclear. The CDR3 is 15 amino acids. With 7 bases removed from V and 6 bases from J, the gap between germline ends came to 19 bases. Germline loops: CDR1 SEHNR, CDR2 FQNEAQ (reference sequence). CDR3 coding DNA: TGTGCCAGCACCCCCGTTAATGAAGTGAGCAATGAGCAGTTCTTC. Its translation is CASTPVNEVSNEQFF.

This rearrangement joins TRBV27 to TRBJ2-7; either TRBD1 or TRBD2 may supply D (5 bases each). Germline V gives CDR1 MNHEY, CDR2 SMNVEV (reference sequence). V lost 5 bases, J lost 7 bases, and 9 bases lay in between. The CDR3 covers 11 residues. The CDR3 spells CASSTGGEQYF. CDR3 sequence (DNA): TGTGCCAGCAGTACAGGAGGAGAGCAGTACTTC.

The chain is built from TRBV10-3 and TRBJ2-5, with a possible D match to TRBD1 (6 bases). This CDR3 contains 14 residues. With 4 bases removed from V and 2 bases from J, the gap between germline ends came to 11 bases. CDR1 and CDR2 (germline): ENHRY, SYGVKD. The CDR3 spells CAISGGLGQETQYF. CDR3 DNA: TGTGCCATCAGTGGGGGGCTAGGGCAAGAGACCCAGTACTTC.

CDR3 in DNA: TGTGCCAGCAGCTTAGTGGGAGGGAGTGCGTACGAGCAGTACTTC. It codes for CASSLVGGSAYEQYF. V usage is TRBV7-2 and J usage is TRBJ2-7, with 7 bases matching TRBD2. V trimming: 1 base; J trimming: 4 bases; junction bases outside the gene matches: 7. CDR1 is SGHTA and CDR2 is FQGNSA in the germline V gene. The CDR3 consists of 15 residues.